This T cell receptor beta chain was obtained from a study of blood T cell repertoires in COVID-19. Study overall: PBMCs, B-cell-depleted T cells, or T cells provided the cDNA or gDNA that made up the material.

Repertoires were generated with immunoSEQ multiplex PCR, while TCRdb's copy carries only in-frame clones and drops some. This sample has 140,000 to 150,000 clones, with about 87% found just once. The CDR3 is 15 residues long. In germline, CDR1 is SEHNR, CDR2 FQNEAQ (reference sequence). Between the trimmed V and J ends, which lost 5 bases and 2 bases, there was a span of 13 bases. The sequencing input was peripheral blood. This sequence joins TRBV7-9 and TRBJ1-3; D ambiguous. The source of this sequence is a woman aged 45-60 years with acute or convalescent COVID-19. The CDR3 coding sequence is TGTGCCAGCAGCCCCAATCTTGACACTGGAAACACCATATATTTT. Its protein is CASSPNLDTGNTIYF.